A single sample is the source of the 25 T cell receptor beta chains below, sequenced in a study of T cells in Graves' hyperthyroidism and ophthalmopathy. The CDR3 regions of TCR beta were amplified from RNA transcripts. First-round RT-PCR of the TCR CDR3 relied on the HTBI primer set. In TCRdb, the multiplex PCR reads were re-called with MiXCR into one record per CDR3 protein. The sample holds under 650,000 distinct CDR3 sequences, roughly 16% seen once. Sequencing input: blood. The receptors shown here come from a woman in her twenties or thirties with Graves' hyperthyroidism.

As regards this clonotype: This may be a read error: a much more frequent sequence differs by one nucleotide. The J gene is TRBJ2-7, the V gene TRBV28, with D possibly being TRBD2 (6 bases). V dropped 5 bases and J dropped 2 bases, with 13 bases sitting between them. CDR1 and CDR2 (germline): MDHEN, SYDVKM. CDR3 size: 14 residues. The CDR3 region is CASSPGLRPYEQYF. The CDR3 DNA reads TGTGCCAGCAGTCCGGGACTGAGACCCTACGAGCAGTACTTC. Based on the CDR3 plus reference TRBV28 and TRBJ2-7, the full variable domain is DVKVTQSSRYLVKRTGEKVFLECVQDMDHENMFWYRQDPGLGLRLIYFSYDVKMKEKGDIPEGYSVSREKKERFSLILESASTNQTSMYLCASSPGLRPYEQYFGPGTRLTVT.

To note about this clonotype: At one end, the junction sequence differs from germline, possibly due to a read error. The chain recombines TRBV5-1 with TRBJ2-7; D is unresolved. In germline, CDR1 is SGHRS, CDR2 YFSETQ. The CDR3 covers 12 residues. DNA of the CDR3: TGCGCCAGCAGCCCGCCGAACTACGGGCAGTACTTC. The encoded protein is CASSPPNYGQYF. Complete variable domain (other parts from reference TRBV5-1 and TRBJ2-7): KAGVTQTPRYLIKTRGQQVTLSCSPISGHRSVSWYQQTPGQGLQFLFEYFSETQRNKGNFPGRFSGRQFSNSRSEMNVSTLELGDSALYLCASSPPNYGQYFGPGTRLTVT.

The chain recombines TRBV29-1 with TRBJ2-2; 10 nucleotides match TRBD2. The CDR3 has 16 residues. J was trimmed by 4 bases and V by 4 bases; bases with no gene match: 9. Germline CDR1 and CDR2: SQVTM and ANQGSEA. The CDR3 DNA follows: TGCAGCGTTGTGGGGGGGAGCGGGAGGGCCACCGGGGAGCTGTTTTTT. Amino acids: CSVVGGSGRATGELFF.

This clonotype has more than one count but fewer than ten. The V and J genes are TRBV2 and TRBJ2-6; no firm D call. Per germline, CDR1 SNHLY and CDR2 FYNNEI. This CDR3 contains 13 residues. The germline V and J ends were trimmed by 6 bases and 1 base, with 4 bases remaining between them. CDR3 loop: CASRYSGANVLTF. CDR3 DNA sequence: TGTGCCAGCAGGTATTCTGGGGCCAACGTCCTGACTTTC.

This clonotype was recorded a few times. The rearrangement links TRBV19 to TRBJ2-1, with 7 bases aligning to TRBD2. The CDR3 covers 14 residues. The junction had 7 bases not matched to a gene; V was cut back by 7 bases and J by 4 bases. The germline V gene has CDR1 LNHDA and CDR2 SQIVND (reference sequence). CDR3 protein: CASMAGVWYNEQFF. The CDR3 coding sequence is TGTGCCAGTATGGCGGGGGTATGGTACAATGAGCAGTTCTTC.

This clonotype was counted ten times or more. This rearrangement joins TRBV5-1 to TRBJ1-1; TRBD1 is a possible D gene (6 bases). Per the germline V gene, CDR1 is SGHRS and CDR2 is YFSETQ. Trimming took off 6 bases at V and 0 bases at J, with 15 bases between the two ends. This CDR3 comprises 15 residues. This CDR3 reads CASNQGQPMNTEAFF. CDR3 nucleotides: TGCGCCAGCAACCAAGGACAGCCCATGAACACTGAAGCTTTCTTT.

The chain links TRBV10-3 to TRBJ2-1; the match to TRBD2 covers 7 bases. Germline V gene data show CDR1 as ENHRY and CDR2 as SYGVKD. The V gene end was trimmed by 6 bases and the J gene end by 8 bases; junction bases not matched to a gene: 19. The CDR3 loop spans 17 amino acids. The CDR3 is CAISPGGREIWDYEQFF. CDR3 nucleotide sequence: TGTGCCATCAGCCCAGGAGGGCGGGAGATCTGGGATTATGAGCAGTTCTTC.

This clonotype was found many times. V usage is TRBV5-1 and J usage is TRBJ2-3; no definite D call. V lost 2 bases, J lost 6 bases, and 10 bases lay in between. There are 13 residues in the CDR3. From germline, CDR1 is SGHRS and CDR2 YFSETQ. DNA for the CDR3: TGCGCCAGCAGCTTCGAAGGGTCGGATACGCAGTATTTT. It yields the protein CASSFEGSDTQYF.

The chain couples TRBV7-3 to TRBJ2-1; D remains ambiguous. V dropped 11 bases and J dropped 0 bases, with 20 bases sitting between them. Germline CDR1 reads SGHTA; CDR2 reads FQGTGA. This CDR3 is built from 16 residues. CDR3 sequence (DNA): TGTGCCCGCACCTTATGGGCTGGGTCCTCCTACAATGAGCAGTTCTTC. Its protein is CARTLWAGSSYNEQFF.

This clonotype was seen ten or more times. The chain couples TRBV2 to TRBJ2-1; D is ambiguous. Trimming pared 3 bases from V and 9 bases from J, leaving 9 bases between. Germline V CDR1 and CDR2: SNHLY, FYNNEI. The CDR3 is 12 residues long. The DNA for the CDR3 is TGTGCCAGCAGTGAGGAGATTGGTGAGCAGTTCTTC. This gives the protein CASSEEIGEQFF.

CDR3 amino acids: CASSGDRGTGELFF. Here the CDR3 DNA reads TGTGCCAGCAGCGGCGACAGGGGCACCGGGGAGCTGTTTTTT. This chain uses TRBV11-2 with TRBJ2-2, with 8 bases lining up with TRBD1. Germline loops: CDR1 SGHAT, CDR2 FQNNGV. This CDR3 is 14 amino acids long. The ends lost 5 bases at V and 4 bases at J; junction bases unmatched: 3.

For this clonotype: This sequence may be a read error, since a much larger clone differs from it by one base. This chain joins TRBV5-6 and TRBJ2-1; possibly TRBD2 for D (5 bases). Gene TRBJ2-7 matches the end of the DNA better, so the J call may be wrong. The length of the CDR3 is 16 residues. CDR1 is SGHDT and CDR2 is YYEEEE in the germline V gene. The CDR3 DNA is TGTGCCAGCAGCTTACGGGCGGGCCTGGCCTACAATGAGCAGTACTTC. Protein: CASSLRAGLAYNEQYF.

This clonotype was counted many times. CDR3 coding DNA: TGTGCCTGGAGTGGAGGGAGGGGTGAAAAACTGTTTTTT. Amino acid sequence: CAWSGGRGEKLFF. V gene TRBV30 combines with J gene TRBJ1-4; maybe TRBD1 (5 bases). V gave up 1 base and J gave up 7 bases, with 10 bases separating them. This CDR3 region has 13 residues. Germline lookup yields CDR1 GTSNPN and CDR2 SVGIG (reference sequence). Drawing the rest from reference TRBV30 and TRBJ1-4, the complete variable domain is SQTIHQWPATLVQPVGSPLSLECTVEGTSNPNLYWYRQAAGRGLQLLFYSVGIGQISSEVPQNLSASRPQDRQFILSSKKLLLSDSGFYLCAWSGGRGEKLFFGSGTQLSVL.

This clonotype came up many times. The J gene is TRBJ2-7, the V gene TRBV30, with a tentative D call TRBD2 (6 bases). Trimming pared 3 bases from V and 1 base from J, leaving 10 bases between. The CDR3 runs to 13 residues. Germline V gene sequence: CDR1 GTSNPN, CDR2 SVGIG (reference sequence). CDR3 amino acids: CAWREGHSYEQYF. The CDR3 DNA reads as TGTGCCTGGAGGGAGGGCCATTCCTACGAGCAGTACTTC.

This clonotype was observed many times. The CDR3 loop is CASSGQGSGYSYNEQFF. In DNA form, the CDR3 reads TGTGCCAGCAGCGGACAGGGTAGCGGATACTCCTACAATGAGCAGTTCTTC. The chain is built from TRBV13 and TRBJ2-1, with 8 nucleotides matching TRBD1. The CDR3 runs to 17 residues. CDR1 PRHDT and CDR2 FYEKMQ come from the germline V gene (reference sequence). J gave up 0 bases and V 5 bases, and 9 bases lay outside the gene matches.

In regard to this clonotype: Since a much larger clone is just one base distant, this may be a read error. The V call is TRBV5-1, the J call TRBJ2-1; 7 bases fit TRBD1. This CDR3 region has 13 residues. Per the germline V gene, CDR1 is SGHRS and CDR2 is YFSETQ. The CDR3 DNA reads TGCGCCAGCAGAACAGGGGAATACAATGAGCGGTTCTTC. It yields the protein CASRTGEYNERFF.

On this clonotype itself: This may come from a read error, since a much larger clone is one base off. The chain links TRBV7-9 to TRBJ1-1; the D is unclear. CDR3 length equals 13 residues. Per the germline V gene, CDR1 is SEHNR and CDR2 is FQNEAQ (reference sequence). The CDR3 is CASSLSQNTEASF. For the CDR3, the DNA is TGTGCCAGCAGCTTATCTCAGAACACTGAAGCTTCCTTT.

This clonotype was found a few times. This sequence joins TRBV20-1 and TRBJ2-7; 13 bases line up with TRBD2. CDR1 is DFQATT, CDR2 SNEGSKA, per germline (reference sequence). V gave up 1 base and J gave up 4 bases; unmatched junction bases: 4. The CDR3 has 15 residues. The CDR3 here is CSARVGTSGIYEQYF. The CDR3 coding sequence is TGCAGTGCTAGAGTGGGGACTAGCGGGATATACGAGCAGTACTTC.

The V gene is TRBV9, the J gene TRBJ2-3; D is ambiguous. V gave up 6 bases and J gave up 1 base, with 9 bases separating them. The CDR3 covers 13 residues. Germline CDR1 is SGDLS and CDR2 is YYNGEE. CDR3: CASKKGGTDTQYF. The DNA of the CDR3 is TGTGCCAGCAAGAAGGGTGGCACAGATACGCAGTATTTT.

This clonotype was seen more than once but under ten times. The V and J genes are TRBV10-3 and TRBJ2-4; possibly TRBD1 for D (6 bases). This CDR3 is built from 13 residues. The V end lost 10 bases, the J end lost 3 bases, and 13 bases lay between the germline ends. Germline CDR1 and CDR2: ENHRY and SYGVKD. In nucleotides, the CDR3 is TGTGCCACCTCCCGGGACAACAAAAACATTCAGTACTTC. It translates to CATSRDNKNIQYF.

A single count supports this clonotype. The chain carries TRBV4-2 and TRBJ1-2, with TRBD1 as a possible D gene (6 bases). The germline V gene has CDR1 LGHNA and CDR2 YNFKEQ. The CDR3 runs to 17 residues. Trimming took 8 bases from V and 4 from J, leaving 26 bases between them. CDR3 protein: CASCPGPTDRLIYGYTF. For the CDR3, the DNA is TGTGCCAGCTGTCCGGGACCAACGGACAGACTTATCTATGGCTACACCTTC.

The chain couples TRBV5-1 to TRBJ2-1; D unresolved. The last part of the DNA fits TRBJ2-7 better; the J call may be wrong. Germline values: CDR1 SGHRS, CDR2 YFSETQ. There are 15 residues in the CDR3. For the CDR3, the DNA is TGCGCCAGCAGCTCCGGCCGTGGCGGCTACAATGAGCAGTACTTC. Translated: CASSSGRGGYNEQYF.

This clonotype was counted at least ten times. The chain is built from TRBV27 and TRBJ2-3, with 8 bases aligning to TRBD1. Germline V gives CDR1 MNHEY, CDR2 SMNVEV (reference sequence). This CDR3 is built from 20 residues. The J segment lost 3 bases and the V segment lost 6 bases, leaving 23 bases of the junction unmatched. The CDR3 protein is CASSPSGIPLGQGRTDTQYF. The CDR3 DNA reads TGTGCCAGCAGCCCTAGTGGGATCCCCTTAGGACAGGGAAGGACAGATACGCAGTATTTT.

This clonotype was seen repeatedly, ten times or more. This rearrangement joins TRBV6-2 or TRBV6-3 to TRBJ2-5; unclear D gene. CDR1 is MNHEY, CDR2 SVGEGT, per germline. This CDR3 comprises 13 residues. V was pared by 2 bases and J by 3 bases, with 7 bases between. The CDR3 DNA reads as TGTGCCAGCAGTTACGACGGCGAAGAGACCCAGTACTTC. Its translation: CASSYDGEETQYF.

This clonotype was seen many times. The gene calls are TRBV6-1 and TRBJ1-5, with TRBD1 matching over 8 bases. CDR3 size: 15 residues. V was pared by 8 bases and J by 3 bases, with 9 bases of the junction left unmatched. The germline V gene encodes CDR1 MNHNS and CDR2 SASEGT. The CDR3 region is CASRSWGQDNQPQHF. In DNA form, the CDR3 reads TGTGCCAGCCGTAGTTGGGGACAGGACAATCAGCCCCAGCATTTT.